This T cell receptor beta chain comes out of a study of spatial heterogeneity in lung cancer. Study results and caveats: Among blood samples, ubiquitous expanded tumor TCRs appeared more at resection than at follow-up.

This CDR3 region has 14 residues. CDR1 and CDR2 (germline): SGDLS, YYNGEE. Trimming shortened V by 0 bases and J by 0 bases, and 7 bases separated the two germline ends. As for this clonotype: Its antigen is not identified.

MiXCR was run by TCRdb on the 5' RACE reads, yielding one entry per CDR3 protein. Among tens of thousands of distinct CDR3 sequences listed, over 9.5% were seen once. Time point reported: sample taken at primary tumor resection. No cells were sorted before sequencing. The whole RNA sequenced was extracted from tumor, nontumor lung or frozen PBMC. This sequence was found in a female donor with early-stage non-small cell lung cancer. The chain uses TRBV9 and TRBJ2-7, with D uncertain. The specimen was PBMCs, collected at surgery. CDR3: CASSVGDTSYEQYF. The CDR3 bases are TGTGCCAGCAGCGTAGGAGACACCTCCTACGAGCAGTACTTC.